This entry is about one TCR beta chain. This specimen comes from a study of technical replicates of blood from a few donors. CDR3 length: 15 residues. V lost 1 base and J 2 bases, leaving 13 bases between the germline ends. CDR1 and CDR2 from the germline V gene are SGHRS and YFSETQ. Using immunoSEQ multiplex PCR, the repertoire was profiled, and TCRdb retains in-frame clones only, with some absent. Found here are tens of thousands of clones, about 93% of them singletons; the top ten hold over 0.2%. The source of this sequence is a human donor in good health. V usage is TRBV5-1 and J usage is TRBJ2-7; D is unclear. The sequenced material came from T cells isolated from PBMCs. CDR3 sequence reads: CASSLMQEDTYEQYF. The CDR3 DNA follows: TGCGCCAGCAGCTTGATGCAGGAAGACACCTACGAGCAGTACTTC.